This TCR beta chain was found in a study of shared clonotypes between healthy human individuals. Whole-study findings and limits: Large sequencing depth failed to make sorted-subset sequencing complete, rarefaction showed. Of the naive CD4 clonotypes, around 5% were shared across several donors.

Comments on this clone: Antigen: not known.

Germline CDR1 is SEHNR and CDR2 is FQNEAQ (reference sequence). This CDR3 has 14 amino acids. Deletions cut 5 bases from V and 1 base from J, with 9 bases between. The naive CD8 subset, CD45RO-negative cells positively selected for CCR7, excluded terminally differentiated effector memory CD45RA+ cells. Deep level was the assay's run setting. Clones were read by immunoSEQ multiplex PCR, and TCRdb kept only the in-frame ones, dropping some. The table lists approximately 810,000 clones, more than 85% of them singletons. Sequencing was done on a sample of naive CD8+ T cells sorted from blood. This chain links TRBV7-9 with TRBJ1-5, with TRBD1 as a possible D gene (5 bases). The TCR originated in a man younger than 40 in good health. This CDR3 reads CASSRGDSNQPQHF. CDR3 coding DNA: TGTGCCAGCAGCCGCGGGGACAGCAATCAGCCCCAGCATTTT.